Below are 9 T cell receptor beta chains sequenced from a single sample in a study of beta chain features in type 1 diabetes (dated by TCRdb to the late 2010s). For these receptors, no antigen is known. Library method: the immunoSEQ multiplex PCR assay. All of the isolated RNA was reverse transcribed with the High Capacity cDNA Reverse Transcription Kit, so expressed TCRB transcripts were sequenced. This is the immuneACCESS table as TCRdb keeps it, with only in-frame sequences that have V and J called. A part of the clones is gone; compared with another copy, unresolved V genes explain less than half, and the rest is unexplained. This sample comprises 300,000 to 350,000 clones, roughly 13% of them detected only once. The ten largest make up roughly 0.015% of the sample. Findings and caveats that apply to the study as a whole: A moderate but significant shortening of TCRB CDR3 length was observed in type 1 diabetes patients in all four CD4+ subsets.

The specimen sequenced was naive CD4+ T cells from blood. The cell subset or site label on this specimen signifies: true naive CD4+ T cells. These receptors all stem from a woman between 18 and 29 years old with type 1 diabetes.

This clone was observed a handful of times. The chain combines TRBV18 with TRBJ2-7; 12 bases are a match to TRBD1. With 4 bases clipped from V and 4 bases from J, the junction kept 11 bases outside the gene matches. The CDR3 loop spans 17 amino acids. The germline CDR1 and CDR2 sequences are KGHSH and LQKENI. CDR3 residues: CASSLSPRDRGQYEQYF. The CDR3 DNA sequence: TGTGCCAGCTCACTAAGTCCCCGGGACAGGGGGCAGTACGAGCAGTACTTC.

The rearrangement uses TRBV5-1 and TRBJ1-1; D might be TRBD1 (6 bases). Trimming shortened V by 5 bases and J by 1 base, and 9 bases separated the two germline ends. The V gene's germline CDR1 is SGHRS and CDR2 YFSETQ. This CDR3 comprises 13 residues. For the CDR3, the DNA is TGCGCCAGCAGGCTCAGGGGGAACACTGAAGCTTTCTTT. The encoded protein is CASRLRGNTEAFF.

The J gene is TRBJ2-7, the V gene TRBV6-5, with 9 bases matching TRBD1. The V gene's germline CDR1 is MNHEY and CDR2 SVGAGI. With 6 bases clipped from V and 2 bases from J, the junction kept 8 bases outside the gene matches. This CDR3 contains 15 residues. This CDR3 is CASRPDRGAPYEQYV. The CDR3 DNA sequence: TGTGCCAGCAGGCCCGACAGGGGGGCTCCCTACGAGCAGTACGTC.

V gene TRBV28 combines with J gene TRBJ2-1, with 10 bases that match TRBD2. The trim removed 4 bases at V and 4 bases at J, leaving 7 bases unmatched. Germline V gives CDR1 MDHEN, CDR2 SYDVKM. The length of the CDR3 is 16 residues. The CDR3 DNA follows: TGTGCCAGCAGTTGGGGGTGGACTAGCGGATACAATGAGCAGTTCTTC. It encodes CASSWGWTSGYNEQFF.

This clone was found a few times. DNA of the CDR3: TGTGCCAGCCCCAAGGGGGGGTTGGATGAGCAGTTCTTC. Its translation: CASPKGGLDEQFF. This chain connects TRBV25-1 to TRBJ2-1; D is perhaps TRBD2 (7 bases). Germline V gene sequence: CDR1 MGHDK, CDR2 SYGVNS. The CDR3 loop spans 13 amino acids. V shed 8 bases and J shed 8 bases, with 16 bases lying between them.

The chain couples TRBV21-1 to TRBJ2-7; TRBD2 is the table's D call, not checked against the DNA. TRBV21-1 is a pseudogene locus. The CDR3 extends over 12 amino acids. DNA for the CDR3: TGTGCCAGCAGCAAAGGACTCTACGAGCAGTACGTC. Amino acid sequence: CASSKGLYEQYV.

CDR3 sequence: CASMETGELFF. CDR3 sequence (DNA): TGTGCCAGCATGGAGACCGGGGAGCTGTTTTTT. V is TRBV6-5 and J is TRBJ2-2; no reliable D call. V was shortened by 7 bases and J by 5 bases, with 5 bases between the two germline ends. CDR1 is MNHEY, CDR2 SVGAGI, per germline. The CDR3 is 11 residues long.

There are a few counts of this clone. The same CDR3 arises from other DNA sequences in this sample as well. This CDR3 is CASSIAGVGNEQFF. The CDR3 DNA reads as TGTGCCAGTAGTATAGCGGGAGTGGGGAATGAGCAGTTCTTC. The rearrangement uses TRBV19 and TRBJ2-1; D perhaps matches TRBD2 (6 bases). CDR3 length: 14 residues. Trimming took off 1 base at V and 7 bases at J, with 11 bases between the two ends. CDR1 and CDR2 (germline): LNHDA, SQIVND (reference sequence).

The chain links TRBV28 to TRBJ2-7; 8 nucleotides agree with TRBD2. The CDR3 has 16 amino acids. Germline values: CDR1 MDHEN, CDR2 SYDVKM. Germline trimming cut 7 bases from V and 5 bases from J; bases unmatched to any gene: 16. For the CDR3, the DNA is TGTGCCAGCAACTCGAGACTGGCGGGAGGTAGCAACGAGCAGTACTTC. The encoded protein is CASNSRLAGGSNEQYF.